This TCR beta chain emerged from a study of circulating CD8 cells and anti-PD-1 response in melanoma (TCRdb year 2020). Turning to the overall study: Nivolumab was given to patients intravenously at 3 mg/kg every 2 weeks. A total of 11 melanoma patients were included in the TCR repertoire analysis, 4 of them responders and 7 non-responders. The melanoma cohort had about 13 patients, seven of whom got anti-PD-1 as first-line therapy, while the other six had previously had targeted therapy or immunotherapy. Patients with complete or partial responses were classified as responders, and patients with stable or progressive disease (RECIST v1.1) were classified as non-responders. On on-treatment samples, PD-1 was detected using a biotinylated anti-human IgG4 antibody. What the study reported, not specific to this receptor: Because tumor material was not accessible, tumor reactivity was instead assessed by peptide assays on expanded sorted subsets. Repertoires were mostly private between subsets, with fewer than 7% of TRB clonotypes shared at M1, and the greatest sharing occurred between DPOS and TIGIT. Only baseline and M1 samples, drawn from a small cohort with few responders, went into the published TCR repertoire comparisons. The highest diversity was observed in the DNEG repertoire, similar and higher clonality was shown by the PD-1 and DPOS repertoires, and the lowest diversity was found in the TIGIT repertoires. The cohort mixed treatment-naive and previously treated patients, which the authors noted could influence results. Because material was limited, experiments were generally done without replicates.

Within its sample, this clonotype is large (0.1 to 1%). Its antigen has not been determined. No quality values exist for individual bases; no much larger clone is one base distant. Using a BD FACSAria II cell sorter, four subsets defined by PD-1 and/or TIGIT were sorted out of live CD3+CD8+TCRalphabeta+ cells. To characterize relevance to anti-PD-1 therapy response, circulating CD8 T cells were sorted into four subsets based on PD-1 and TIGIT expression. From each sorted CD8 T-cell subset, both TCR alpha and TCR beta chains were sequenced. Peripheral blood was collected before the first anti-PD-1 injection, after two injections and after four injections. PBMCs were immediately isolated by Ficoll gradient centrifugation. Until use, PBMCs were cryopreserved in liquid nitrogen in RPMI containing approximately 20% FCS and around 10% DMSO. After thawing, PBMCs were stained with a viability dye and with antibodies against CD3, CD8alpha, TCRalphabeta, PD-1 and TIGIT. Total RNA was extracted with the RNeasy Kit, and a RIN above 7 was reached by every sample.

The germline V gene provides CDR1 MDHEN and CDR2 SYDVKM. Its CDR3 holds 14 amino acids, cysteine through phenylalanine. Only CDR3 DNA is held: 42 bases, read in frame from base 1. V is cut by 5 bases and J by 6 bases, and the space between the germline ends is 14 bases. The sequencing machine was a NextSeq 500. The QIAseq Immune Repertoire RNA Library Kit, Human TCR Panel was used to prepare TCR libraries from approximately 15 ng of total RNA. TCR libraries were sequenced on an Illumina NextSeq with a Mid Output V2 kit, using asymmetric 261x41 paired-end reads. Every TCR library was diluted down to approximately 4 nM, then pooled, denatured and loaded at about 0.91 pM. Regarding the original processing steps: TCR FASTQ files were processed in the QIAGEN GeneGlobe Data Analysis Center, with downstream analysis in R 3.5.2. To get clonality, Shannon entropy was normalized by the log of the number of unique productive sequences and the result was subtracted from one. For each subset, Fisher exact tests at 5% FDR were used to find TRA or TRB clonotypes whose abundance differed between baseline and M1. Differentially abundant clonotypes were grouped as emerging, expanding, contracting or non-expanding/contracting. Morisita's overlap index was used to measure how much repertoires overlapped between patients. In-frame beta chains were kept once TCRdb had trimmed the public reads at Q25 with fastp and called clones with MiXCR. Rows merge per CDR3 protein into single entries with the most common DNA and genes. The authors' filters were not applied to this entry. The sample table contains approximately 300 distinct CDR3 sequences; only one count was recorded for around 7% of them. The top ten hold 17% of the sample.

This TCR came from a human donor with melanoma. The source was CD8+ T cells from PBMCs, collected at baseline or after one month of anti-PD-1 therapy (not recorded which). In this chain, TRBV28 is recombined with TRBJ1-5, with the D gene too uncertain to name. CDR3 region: CASSPHAGFQPQHF. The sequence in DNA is TGTGCCAGCAGTCCCCACGCGGGGTTTCAGCCCCAGCATTTT.